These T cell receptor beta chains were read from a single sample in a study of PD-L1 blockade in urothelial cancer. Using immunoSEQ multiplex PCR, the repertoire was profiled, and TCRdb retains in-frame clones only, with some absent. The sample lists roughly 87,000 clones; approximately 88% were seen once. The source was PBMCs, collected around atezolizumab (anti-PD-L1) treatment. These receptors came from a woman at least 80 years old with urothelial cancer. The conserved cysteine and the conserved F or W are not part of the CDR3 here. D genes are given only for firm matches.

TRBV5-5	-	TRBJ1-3	ASSLSPMSGNTIY
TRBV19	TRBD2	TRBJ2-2	ASSIGSSGSFSNTGELF
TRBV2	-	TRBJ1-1	ASSTGLMNTEAF
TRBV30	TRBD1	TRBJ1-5	AWATGTDQPQH
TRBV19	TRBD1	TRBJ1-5	ASRSGGQQPQH
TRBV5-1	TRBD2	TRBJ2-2	ASSLDLSGTPGELF
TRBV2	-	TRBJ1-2	ASSDTLYGYT
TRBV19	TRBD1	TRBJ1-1	ASTATGTGVVSF
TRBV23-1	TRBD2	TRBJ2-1	ASSPPSTGTSDSYNEQF
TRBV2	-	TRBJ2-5	ASWGLAGTQY
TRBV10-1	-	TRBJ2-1	ASSRSGGNYNEQF
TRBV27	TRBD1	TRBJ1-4	ASSFVAGTGSLTNEKLF
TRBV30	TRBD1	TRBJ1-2	AWSRQGNGYT
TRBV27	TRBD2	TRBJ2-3	ASSSTSGRWDTQY
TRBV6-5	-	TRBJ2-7	ASSQRSNEQY
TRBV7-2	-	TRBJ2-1	ASSATSTYNEQF
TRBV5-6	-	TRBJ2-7	ASSHLSYEQY
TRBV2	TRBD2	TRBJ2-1	ASTAGRETDEQF
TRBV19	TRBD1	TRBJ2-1	ASSIEGSGTGGGNEQF
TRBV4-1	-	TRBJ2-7	ASSLSGGPYEQY
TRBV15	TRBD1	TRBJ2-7	ATSRARKGTGAYEQY
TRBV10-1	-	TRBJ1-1	ASSGSGVTEAF
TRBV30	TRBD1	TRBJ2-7	AWNSGGYEQY
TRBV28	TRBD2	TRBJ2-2	ASSLLAGAPSTGELF
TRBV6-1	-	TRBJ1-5	ASRAQVEQGQPQH
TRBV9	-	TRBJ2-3	ASSVGQLTDTQY
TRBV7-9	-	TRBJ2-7	ASSLANWGLYEQY
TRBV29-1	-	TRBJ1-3	SVEVGGNTIY
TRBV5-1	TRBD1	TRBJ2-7	ASSLRQGDGEQY
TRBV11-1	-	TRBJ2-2	ASSREGATTGELF
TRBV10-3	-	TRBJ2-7	ASGRVDYEQY
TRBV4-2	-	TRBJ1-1	ASSLEVDTEAF
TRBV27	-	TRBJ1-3	ASSFTPPGQGNTIY
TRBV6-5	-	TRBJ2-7	ASSGNQGYEQY
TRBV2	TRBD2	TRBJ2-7	ASRGSGSGSEQY
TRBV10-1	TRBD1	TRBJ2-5	ATLRTGAQETQY
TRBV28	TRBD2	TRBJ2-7	ASSLLWRLADYEQY
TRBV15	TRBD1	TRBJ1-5	ATSRRGTGLSNQPQH
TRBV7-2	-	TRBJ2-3	ASSLGVNPHTDTQY
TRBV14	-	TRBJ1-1	ASSLILGGRNTEAF
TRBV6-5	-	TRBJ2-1	ASSYSSGVRGNEQF
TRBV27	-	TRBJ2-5	ASSPLTPYQETQY
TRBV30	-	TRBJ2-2	AWSVSLNRGELF
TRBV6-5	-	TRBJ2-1	ASSYLRAVIHEQF
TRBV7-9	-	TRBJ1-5	ASSLPGLNQPQH
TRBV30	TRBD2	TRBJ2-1	AWRAPSVREAYNEQF
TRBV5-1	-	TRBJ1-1	ASSQALPGSHEAF
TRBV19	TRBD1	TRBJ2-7	ASTPGARTGTYEQY
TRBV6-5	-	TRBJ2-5	ASSYSAGSPRETQY